The 21 T cell receptor beta chains below come from one sample, sequenced in a study of T cell repertoires in cytomegalovirus infection. The antigens of these receptors remain unknown. One entry per CDR3 protein, called by TCRdb with MiXCR from the reads. The sample holds roughly 80,000 distinct CDR3 sequences, about 24% seen once. Sample: CD8+ T cells from cultured PBMCs, taken from culture after CMV antigen stimulation. The receptors were gathered from a human donor in good health (CMV status not recorded). Some clones in this sample may be carry-over from other donors' samples.

This clonotype was seen more than once but under ten times. The rearrangement uses TRBV28 and TRBJ1-5, with 8 bases matching TRBD1. Germline loops: CDR1 MDHEN, CDR2 SYDVKM. The V gene end was trimmed by 5 bases and the J gene end by 3 bases; junction bases not matched to a gene: 9. The CDR3 consists of 16 residues. CDR3: CASSPNRGAINQPQHF. The CDR3 DNA sequence: TGTGCCAGCAGTCCTAACAGGGGGGCGATCAATCAGCCCCAGCATTTT.

At least ten counts were recorded for this clonotype. The gene calls are TRBV7-2 and TRBJ2-3; the D is unclear. Trimming took 4 bases from V and 6 from J, leaving 8 bases between them. There are 12 residues in the CDR3. Germline CDR1 and CDR2: SGHTA and FQGNSA. The CDR3 protein is CASSSTADTQYF. Written as DNA, the CDR3 is TGTGCCAGCAGCTCGACCGCGGATACGCAGTATTTT. The entire variable domain, with the rest obtained from reference TRBV7-2 and TRBJ2-3, is as follows: GAGVSQSPSNKVTEKGKDVELRCDPISGHTALYWYRQSLGQGLEFLIYFQGNSAPDKSGLPSDRFSAERTGGSVSTLTIQRTQQEDSAVYLCASSSTADTQYFGPGTRLTVL.

Ten or more counts support this clonotype. The chain joins TRBV7-3 to TRBJ2-3, with 8 bases identical to TRBD1. The J segment lost 0 bases and the V segment lost 4 bases, leaving 3 bases of the junction unmatched. The CDR3 runs to 15 residues. Germline loops: CDR1 SGHTA, CDR2 FQGTGA. CDR3 DNA: TGTGCCAGCAGCTGGACAGGGTCTAGCACAGATACGCAGTATTTT. Amino acid sequence: CASSWTGSSTDTQYF. Using reference TRBV7-3 and TRBJ2-3 for the parts outside the CDR3, the full variable domain is GAGVSQTPSNKVTEKGKYVELRCDPISGHTALYWYRQSLGQGPEFLIYFQGTGAADDSGLPNDRFFAVRPEGSVSTLKIQRTERGDSAVYLCASSWTGSSTDTQYFGPGTRLTVL.

This clonotype came up a few times. V and J are TRBV6-2 or TRBV6-3 and TRBJ2-1; 10 nucleotides line up with TRBD2. The CDR3 contains 17 residues. V dropped 0 bases and J dropped 7; count of bases not matched to a gene: 9. Germline CDR1 reads MNHEY; CDR2 reads SVGEGT. CDR3 sequence reads: CASSYSRTSGNDNEQFF. The CDR3 DNA is TGTGCCAGCAGTTACTCCCGGACTAGCGGAAATGATAATGAGCAGTTCTTC.

This clonotype is medium-sized (0.01 to 0.1%). The V gene is TRBV12-3 or TRBV12-4, the J gene TRBJ2-3, with no clear D. There are 14 residues in the CDR3. V was trimmed by 3 bases and J by 2 bases, leaving 9 bases between them. The CDR3: CASSLVLPTDTQYF. The CDR3 DNA reads as TGTGCCAGCAGTTTGGTTCTACCCACAGATACGCAGTATTTT.

This clonotype has a handful of counts. This chain links TRBV5-4 with TRBJ2-3; 9 positions agree with TRBD2. The junction had 7 bases not matched to a gene; V was cut back by 4 bases and J by 4 bases. Germline V gene lookup returns CDR1 SGHNT and CDR2 YYREEE (reference sequence). The CDR3 is 15 residues long. In DNA, the CDR3 is TGTGCCAGCAGCCATAGCGGGGGAGCCCCAGATACGCAGTATTTT. Translating gives CASSHSGGAPDTQYF.

The sample holds many counts of this clonotype. This sequence joins TRBV7-3 and TRBJ1-1; weak D call: TRBD1 (6 bases). Germline V CDR1 and CDR2: SGHTA, FQGTGA. The CDR3 runs to 17 residues. The ends were cut back, 1 base at V and 6 bases at J, with 21 bases in the middle. The CDR3 DNA follows: TGTGCCAGCAGCTTAATGGTGGGGGCGCCCGGCAGCGCTGAAGCTTTCTTT. This translates into CASSLMVGAPGSAEAFF.

This clonotype was picked up a small number of times. The J gene is TRBJ2-7, the V gene TRBV7-9, with D possibly matching TRBD1 (6 bases). Germline-derived CDR1 and CDR2 are SEHNR and FQNEAQ (reference sequence). The CDR3 is made up of 16 amino acids. V dropped 5 bases and J dropped 7 bases, with 24 bases sitting between them. The CDR3: CASSPMGVGADLEQYF. For the CDR3, the DNA is TGTGCCAGCAGCCCAATGGGGGTGGGGGCCGATCTGGAGCAGTACTTC.

This clonotype appeared once. The chain employs TRBV29-1 and TRBJ2-1; D is possibly TRBD1 (5 bases). This CDR3 is 11 amino acids long. CDR1 is SQVTM and CDR2 is ANQGSEA in the germline V gene. Trimming removed 3 bases at V and 7 bases at J, with 7 bases between. Written as DNA, the CDR3 is TGCAGCGTTGAGAGACAGAATGAGCAGTTCTTC. This codes for CSVERQNEQFF.

The rearrangement joins TRBV20-1 to TRBJ2-2, with 7 bases aligning to TRBD1. This CDR3 spans 15 amino acids. Germline CDR1 and CDR2: DFQATT and SNEGSKA (reference sequence). With V trimmed by 6 bases and J by 3 bases, 10 bases remained unmatched. Written as DNA, the CDR3 is TGCAGTGCCAGTGATGACAGGGTGCACACCGGGGAGCTGTTTTTT. As protein: CSASDDRVHTGELFF.

This clonotype was counted a few times. This sequence joins TRBV27 and TRBJ2-2; 7 bases fit TRBD2. This CDR3 comprises 18 residues. Germline V CDR1 and CDR2: MNHEY, SMNVEV (reference sequence). V was clipped by 5 bases and J by 6 bases; unmatched bases: 18. Written as DNA, the CDR3 is TGTGCCAGCAGTCTCGGAGGGCTTGGCGGGAGAAAGCCCGGGGAGCTGTTTTTT. It specifies CASSLGGLGGRKPGELFF.

The table lists this clonotype with a few counts. This chain uses TRBV20-1 with TRBJ2-5, with 14 bases matching TRBD2. The junction had 4 bases not matched to a gene; V was cut back by 3 bases and J by 4 bases. CDR1 is DFQATT and CDR2 is SNEGSKA in the germline V gene (reference sequence). The CDR3 is 15 amino acids. The CDR3 coding sequence is TGCAGTGCTAGCCGACTAGCGGGAGGGGGAGAGACCCAGTACTTC. It codes for CSASRLAGGGETQYF.

This clonotype came up a few times. The chain carries TRBV18 and TRBJ2-5; perhaps TRBD1 as D (5 bases). Germline V gene lookup returns CDR1 KGHSH and CDR2 LQKENI. Trimming left V 0 bases short and J 2 bases short, with 13 bases between. This CDR3 is built from 16 residues. CDR3 protein: CASSPPYDSEQETQYF. The CDR3 bases are TGTGCCAGCTCACCACCGTATGACAGCGAACAAGAGACCCAGTACTTC.

This clonotype has just a few counts. The chain is built from TRBV5-6 and TRBJ2-1; D is perhaps TRBD2 (6 bases). Germline V gives CDR1 SGHDT, CDR2 YYEEEE. V lost 7 bases, J lost 1 base, and 12 bases lay in between. The CDR3 consists of 14 residues. CDR3 nucleotide sequence: TGTGCCAGCGGGGGGACCATTTCCTACAATGAGCAGTTCTTC. Translated, it gives CASGGTISYNEQFF.

The CDR3 protein is CATSRDRNREYGYTF. The CDR3 DNA sequence: TGTGCCACCAGCAGAGATAGAAACAGGGAATATGGCTACACCTTC. The chain has TRBV15 and TRBJ1-2, with a tentative D call TRBD1 (6 bases). Germline V gene sequence: CDR1 LNHNV, CDR2 YYDKDF (reference sequence). The CDR3 loop spans 15 amino acids. Trimming shortened V by 0 bases and J by 5 bases, and 13 bases separated the two germline ends.

This chain joins TRBV13 and TRBJ2-2; 8 bases are shared with TRBD2. The CDR3 spans 14 residues. The J segment lost 6 bases and the V segment lost 5 bases, leaving 5 bases of the junction unmatched. Germline V gene sequence: CDR1 PRHDT, CDR2 FYEKMQ (reference sequence). CDR3 in amino acids: CASSPAGEAGELFF. CDR3 sequence (DNA): TGTGCCAGCAGCCCAGCGGGAGAAGCCGGGGAGCTGTTTTTT. The whole variable domain, filled in from reference TRBV13 and TRBJ2-2, reads AAGVIQSPRHLIKEKRETATLKCYPIPRHDTVYWYQQGPGQDPQFLISFYEKMQSDKGSIPDRFSAQQFSDYHSELNMSSLELGDSALYFCASSPAGEAGELFFGEGSRLTVL.

In this sample, this clonotype turned up a few times. This sequence joins TRBV6-2 or TRBV6-3 and TRBJ2-3; 9 positions match TRBD2. The CDR3 runs 19 residues. V shed 2 bases and J 1 base; nucleotides not matched to a gene: 13. Per germline, CDR1 MNHEY and CDR2 SVGEGT. CDR3 in DNA: TGTGCCAGCAGTTACCCCACTTGGCGGGAGGGCCCTGGCACAGATACGCAGTATTTT. As protein: CASSYPTWREGPGTDTQYF.

This clonotype showed up many times. The chain has TRBV7-2 and TRBJ2-5; TRBD2 aligns across 11 bases. In germline, CDR1 is SGHTA, CDR2 FQGNSA. J was trimmed by 5 bases and V by 2 bases; bases with no gene match: 4. This CDR3 spans 15 amino acids. Written as DNA, the CDR3 is TGTGCCAGCAGCTTACGGGCTAGCGGGGGGGAGACCCAGTACTTC. Protein sequence: CASSLRASGGETQYF.

The V gene is TRBV2, the J gene TRBJ1-1; D is possibly TRBD1 (6 bases). Looked up from germline, CDR1 is SNHLY and CDR2 is FYNNEI. The CDR3 has 14 residues. V was trimmed by 0 bases and J by 9 bases, leaving 14 bases between them. CDR3 residues: CASSEAQGTRKAFF. In DNA form, the CDR3 reads TGTGCCAGCAGTGAAGCGCAGGGGACAAGAAAAGCTTTCTTT.

This chain links TRBV7-6 with TRBJ2-5, with D possibly called TRBD1 or TRBD2 (5 bases each). Germline-derived CDR1 and CDR2 are SGHVS and FNYEAQ. The CDR3 is 16 residues long. V lost 5 bases to trimming and J lost 0 bases, with 16 bases between them. The chain's CDR3 is CASSPSGAADQETQYF. The CDR3, as DNA: TGTGCCAGCAGCCCGTCCGGGGCAGCCGACCAAGAGACCCAGTACTTC.

CDR3 in amino acids: CASSISGGAGQPQHF. CDR3 bases: TGTGCCAGCAGCATTAGCGGGGGGGCAGGTCAGCCCCAGCATTTT. The gene calls are TRBV27 and TRBJ1-5; the D gene is possibly TRBD1 (6 bases). The CDR3 consists of 15 residues. Looked up from germline, CDR1 is MNHEY and CDR2 is SMNVEV (reference sequence). Trimming removed 6 bases at V and 6 bases at J, with 18 bases between.